This paragraph covers one T cell receptor (beta chain) sequence. This sample was included in a study of OX40 agonist ivuxolimab in advanced cancers. Study-level background: Patients were infused with ivuxolimab every 2 weeks at 0.01 to 10 mg/kg.

With 3 bases removed from V and 1 base from J, the gap between germline ends came to 11 bases. The CDR3 is 15 amino acids. Germline loops: CDR1 KGHSH, CDR2 LQKENI. Here immunoSEQ multiplex PCR was the method, and the copy in TCRdb shows in-frame clones only, minus some. The sample lists some 48,000 clones, approximately 86% occurring once. The specimen was CD4+ or CD8+ T cells sorted from blood, collected in a trial of the OX40 agonist ivuxolimab. This clonotype originated in an adult with an advanced solid tumor such as melanoma, head and neck, liver or kidney cancer. The chain is built from TRBV18 and TRBJ2-3; D not certain. The CDR3 nucleotides read TGTGCCAGCTCACCCCCGCCTTGGGGCACAGATACGCAGTATTTT. Its protein is CASSPPPWGTDTQYF.